The 10 T cell receptor beta chains presented below share a single source sample, sequenced in a study of blood T cell repertoires in COVID-19. Data came from immunoSEQ multiplex PCR; TCRdb stores just in-frame clones and leaves some out. The sample shows about 240,000 clones, over 75% of them seen only once. The sequenced sample was peripheral blood. The receptor source for this set is a man aged 30 to 39 who had recovered from COVID-19.

The CDR3 region is CASSFAGRGTEAFF. The CDR3 DNA follows: TGCGCCAGCAGCTTTGCAGGGAGGGGCACTGAAGCTTTCTTT. V is TRBV5-1 and J is TRBJ1-1; D possibly corresponds to TRBD1 (5 bases). In germline, CDR1 is SGHRS, CDR2 YFSETQ. V was cut by 2 bases and J by 4 bases, with 12 bases left in between. This CDR3 spans 14 amino acids.

V gene TRBV7-9 combines with J gene TRBJ2-7; D not certain. This CDR3 comprises 14 residues. The germline V gene has CDR1 SEHNR and CDR2 FQNEAQ (reference sequence). Trimming removed 3 bases at V and 1 base at J, with 10 bases between. CDR3 residues: CASSFPPASYEQYF. CDR3 sequence (DNA): TGTGCCAGCAGCTTCCCCCCAGCGTCCTACGAGCAGTACTTC.

The chain couples TRBV19 to TRBJ2-6; D is possibly TRBD2 (6 bases). Germline CDR1 reads LNHDA; CDR2 reads SQIVND (reference sequence). V shed 8 bases and J shed 0 bases, with 20 bases lying between them. The CDR3 contains 18 residues. CDR3 DNA: TGTGCCAGTGGGCCTATGGGAGGACCGAACTCTGGGGCCAACGTCCTGACTTTC. It encodes CASGPMGGPNSGANVLTF.

The gene calls are TRBV19 and TRBJ2-1, with 7 bases that match TRBD2. Losses at the gene ends were 1 base for V and 8 bases for J; bases not matched to a gene: 5. This CDR3 contains 14 residues. Germline V gene data show CDR1 as LNHDA and CDR2 as SQIVND (reference sequence). CDR3: CASSIVGGRDEQFF. CDR3 in DNA: TGTGCCAGTAGTATAGTGGGGGGGAGGGATGAGCAGTTCTTC.

CDR3: CASSRNRETEAFF. Written as DNA, the CDR3 is TGCGCCAGCAGCCGTAACAGGGAGACCGAAGCTTTCTTT. This sequence joins TRBV4-1 and TRBJ1-1; D possibly corresponds to TRBD1 (6 bases). Germline values: CDR1 MGHRA, CDR2 YSYEKL. The CDR3 has 13 amino acids. Trimming stripped 4 bases from V and 8 bases from J, with 14 bases between.

J is TRBJ1-6 and V is TRBV11-2; D might be TRBD1 (5 bases). Germline CDR1 SGHAT, CDR2 FQNNGV. V gave up 3 bases and J gave up 0 bases, with 15 bases separating them. The CDR3 loop spans 18 amino acids. The CDR3 protein is CASSFDSTMASYNSPLHF. CDR3 in DNA: TGTGCCAGCAGCTTCGACAGTACCATGGCCTCCTATAATTCACCCCTCCACTTT.

On this clone: The same CDR3 is also encoded by other DNA sequences in this sample. This chain links TRBV5-1 with TRBJ1-2; the D gene is possibly TRBD1 (5 bases). Per germline, CDR1 SGHRS and CDR2 YFSETQ. The CDR3 is 14 amino acids. V shed 3 bases and J shed 5 bases, with 14 bases lying between them. The CDR3 DNA sequence: TGCGCCAGCAGCTCGGCGGGACCGGGGTATGGCTACACCTTC. Protein sequence: CASSSAGPGYGYTF.

The chain couples TRBV28 to TRBJ1-2, with D possibly matching TRBD1 (6 bases). CDR3 length: 14 amino acids. V was clipped by 2 bases and J by 7 bases, with 14 bases between them. CDR1 and CDR2 (germline): MDHEN, SYDVKM. The CDR3 DNA sequence: TGTGCCAGCAGTTTACCGCAGGGGATGCGTGGCTACACCTTC. Its translation is CASSLPQGMRGYTF.

The chain employs TRBV4-1 and TRBJ2-1; 7 bases line up with TRBD2. Germline lookup yields CDR1 MGHRA and CDR2 YSYEKL. The V segment lost 4 bases and the J segment 3 bases; nucleotides outside the gene matches: 0. There are 13 residues in the CDR3. The CDR3 loop reads CASSLAGYNEQFF. The CDR3 DNA is TGCGCCAGCAGCCTAGCGGGCTACAATGAGCAGTTCTTC.

This chain uses TRBV2 with TRBJ2-1, with D hard to call. The CDR3 totals 15 residues. The V and J ends lost 8 bases and 0 bases respectively, with 14 bases between them. The germline gives CDR1 SNHLY, CDR2 FYNNEI. Here the CDR3 reads CASQLVTGSYNEQFF. The CDR3 region has the DNA TGTGCCAGCCAGCTAGTTACCGGCTCCTACAATGAGCAGTTCTTC. Looking up the rest from reference TRBV2 and TRBJ2-1 gives the full variable domain: EPEVTQTPSHQVTQMGQEVILRCVPISNHLYFYWYRQILGQKVEFLVSFYNNEISEKSEIFDDQFSVERPDGSNFTLKIRSTKLEDSAMYFCASQLVTGSYNEQFFGPGTRLTVL.